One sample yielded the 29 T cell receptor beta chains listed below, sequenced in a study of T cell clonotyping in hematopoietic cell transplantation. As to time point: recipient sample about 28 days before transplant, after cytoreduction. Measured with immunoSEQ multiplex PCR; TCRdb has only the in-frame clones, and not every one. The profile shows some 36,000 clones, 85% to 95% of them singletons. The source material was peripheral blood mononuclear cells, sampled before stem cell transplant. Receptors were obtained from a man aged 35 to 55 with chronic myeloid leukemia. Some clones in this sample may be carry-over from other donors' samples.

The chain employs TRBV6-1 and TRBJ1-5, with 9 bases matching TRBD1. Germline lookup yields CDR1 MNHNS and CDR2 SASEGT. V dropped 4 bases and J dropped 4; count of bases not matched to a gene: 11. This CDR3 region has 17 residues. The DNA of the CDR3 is TGTGCCAGCAGTGCAGAAGCGGGACAGGGAGGGAATCAGCCCCAGCATTTT. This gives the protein CASSAEAGQGGNQPQHF.

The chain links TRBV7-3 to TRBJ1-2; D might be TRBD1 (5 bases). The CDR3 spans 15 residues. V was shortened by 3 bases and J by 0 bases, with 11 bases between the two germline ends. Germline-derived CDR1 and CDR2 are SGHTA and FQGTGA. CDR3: CASSLNGGSNYGYTF. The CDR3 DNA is TGTGCCAGCAGCTTGAACGGGGGGTCTAACTATGGCTACACCTTC.

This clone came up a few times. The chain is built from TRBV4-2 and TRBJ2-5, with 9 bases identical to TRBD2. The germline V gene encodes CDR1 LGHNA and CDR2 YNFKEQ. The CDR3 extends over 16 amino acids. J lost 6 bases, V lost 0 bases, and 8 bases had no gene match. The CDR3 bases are TGTGCCAGCAGCCAAGATTTCAGCGGGGGGAGGCAGACCCAGTACTTC. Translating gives CASSQDFSGGRQTQYF.

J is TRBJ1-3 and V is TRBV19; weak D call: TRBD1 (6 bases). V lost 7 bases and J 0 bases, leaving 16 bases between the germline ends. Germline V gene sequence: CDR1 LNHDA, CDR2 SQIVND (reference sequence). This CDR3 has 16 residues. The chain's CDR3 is CASTSGGGSSGNTIYF. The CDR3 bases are TGTGCCAGTACCTCCGGGGGCGGAAGCTCTGGAAACACCATATATTTT.

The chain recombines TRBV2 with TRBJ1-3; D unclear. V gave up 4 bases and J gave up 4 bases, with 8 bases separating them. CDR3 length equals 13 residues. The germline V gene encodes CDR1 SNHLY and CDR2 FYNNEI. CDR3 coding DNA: TGTGCCAGCAGTGGCCCGGCGGGAAACACCATATATTTT. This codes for CASSGPAGNTIYF.

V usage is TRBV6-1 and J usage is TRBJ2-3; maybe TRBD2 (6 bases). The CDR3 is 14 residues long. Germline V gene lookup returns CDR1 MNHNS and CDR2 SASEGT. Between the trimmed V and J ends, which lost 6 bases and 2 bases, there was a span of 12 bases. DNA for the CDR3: TGTGCCAGCAGGGGGGGTGGGCCCACAGATACGCAGTATTTT. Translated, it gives CASRGGGPTDTQYF.

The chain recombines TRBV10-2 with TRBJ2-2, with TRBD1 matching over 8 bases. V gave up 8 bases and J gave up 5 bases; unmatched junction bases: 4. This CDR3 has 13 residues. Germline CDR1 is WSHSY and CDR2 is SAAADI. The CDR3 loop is CASGRQGTGELFF. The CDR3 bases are TGCGCCAGCGGGAGACAGGGGACCGGGGAGCTGTTTTTT.

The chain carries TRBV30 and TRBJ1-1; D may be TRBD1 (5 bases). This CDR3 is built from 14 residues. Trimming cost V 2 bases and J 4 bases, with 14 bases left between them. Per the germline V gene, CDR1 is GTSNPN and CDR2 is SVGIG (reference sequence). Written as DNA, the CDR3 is TGTGCCTGGAGTCTTGGGCAGGGATTCACTGAAGCTTTCTTT. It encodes CAWSLGQGFTEAFF. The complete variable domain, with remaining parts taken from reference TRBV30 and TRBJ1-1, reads SQTIHQWPATLVQPVGSPLSLECTVEGTSNPNLYWYRQAAGRGLQLLFYSVGIGQISSEVPQNLSASRPQDRQFILSSKKLLLSDSGFYLCAWSLGQGFTEAFFGQGTRLTVV.

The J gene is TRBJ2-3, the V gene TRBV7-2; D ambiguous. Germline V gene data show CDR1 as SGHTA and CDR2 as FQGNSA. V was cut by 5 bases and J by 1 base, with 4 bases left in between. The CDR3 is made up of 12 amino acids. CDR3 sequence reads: CASSPGTDTQYF. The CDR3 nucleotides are TGTGCCAGCAGCCCAGGCACAGATACGCAGTATTTT.

DNA for the CDR3: TGCGCCAGCAGCCAAGGCCCCGGGGGGGGAAACTATGGCTACACCTTC. Translation gives CASSQGPGGGNYGYTF. The V gene is TRBV4-3, the J gene TRBJ1-2, with TRBD1 as a possible D gene (5 bases). V shed 1 base and J shed 2 bases, with 14 bases lying between them. The CDR3 spans 16 residues. From germline, CDR1 is LGHNA and CDR2 YSLEER.

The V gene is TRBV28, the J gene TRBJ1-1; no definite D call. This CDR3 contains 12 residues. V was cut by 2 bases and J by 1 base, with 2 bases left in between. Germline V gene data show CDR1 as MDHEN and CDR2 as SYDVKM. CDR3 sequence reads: CASSLQNTEAFF. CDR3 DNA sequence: TGTGCCAGCAGTTTACAGAACACTGAAGCTTTCTTT. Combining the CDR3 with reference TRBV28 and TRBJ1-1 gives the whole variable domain DVKVTQSSRYLVKRTGEKVFLECVQDMDHENMFWYRQDPGLGLRLIYFSYDVKMKEKGDIPEGYSVSREKKERFSLILESASTNQTSMYLCASSLQNTEAFFGQGTRLTVV.

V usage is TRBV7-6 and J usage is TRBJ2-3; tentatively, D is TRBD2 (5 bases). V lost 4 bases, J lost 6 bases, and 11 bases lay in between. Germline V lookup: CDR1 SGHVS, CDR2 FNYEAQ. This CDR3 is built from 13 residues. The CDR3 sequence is CASSSYGGDTQYF. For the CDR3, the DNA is TGTGCCAGCAGCTCTTACGGCGGGGATACGCAGTATTTT.

CDR3 in amino acids: CASSADLGRDNSPLHF. As DNA, the CDR3 is TGTGCCAGCAGCGCGGACCTGGGTAGAGATAATTCACCCCTCCACTTT. The rearrangement links TRBV11-2 to TRBJ1-6; D call uncertain. The germline V and J ends were trimmed by 5 bases and 5 bases, with 16 bases remaining between them. This CDR3 is 16 amino acids long. Germline-derived CDR1 and CDR2 are SGHAT and FQNNGV.

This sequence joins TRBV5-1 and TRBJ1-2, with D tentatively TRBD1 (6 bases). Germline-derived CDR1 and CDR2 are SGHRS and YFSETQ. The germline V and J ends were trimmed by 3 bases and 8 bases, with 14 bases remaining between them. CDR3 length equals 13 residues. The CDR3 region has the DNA TGCGCCAGCAGCTCCCCGGGGGCGCAGGGCTACACCTTC. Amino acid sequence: CASSSPGAQGYTF.

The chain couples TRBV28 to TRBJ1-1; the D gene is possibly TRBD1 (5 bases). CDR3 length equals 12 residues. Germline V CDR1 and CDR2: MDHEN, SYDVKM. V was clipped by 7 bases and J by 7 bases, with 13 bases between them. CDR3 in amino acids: CASIRVQGEAFF. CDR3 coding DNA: TGTGCCAGCATAAGGGTTCAGGGTGAAGCTTTCTTT.

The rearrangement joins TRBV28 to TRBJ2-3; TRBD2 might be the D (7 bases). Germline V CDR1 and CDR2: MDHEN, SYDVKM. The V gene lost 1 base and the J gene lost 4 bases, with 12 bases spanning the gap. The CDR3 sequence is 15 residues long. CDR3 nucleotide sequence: TGTGCCAGCAGTTTATTAGGGGGGAGGGCAGATACGCAGTATTTT. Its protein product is CASSLLGGRADTQYF.

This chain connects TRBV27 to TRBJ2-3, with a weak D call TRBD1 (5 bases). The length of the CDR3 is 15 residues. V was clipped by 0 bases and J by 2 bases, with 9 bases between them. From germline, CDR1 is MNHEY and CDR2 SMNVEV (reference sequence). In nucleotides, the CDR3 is TGTGCCAGCAGTTTATCGTGGGGCCTCACAGATACGCAGTATTTT. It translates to CASSLSWGLTDTQYF.

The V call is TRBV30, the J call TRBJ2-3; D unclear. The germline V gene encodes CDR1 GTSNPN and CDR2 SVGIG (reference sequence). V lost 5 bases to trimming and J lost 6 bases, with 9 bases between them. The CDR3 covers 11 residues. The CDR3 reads CAWGWVDTQYF. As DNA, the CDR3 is TGTGCCTGGGGGTGGGTTGATACGCAGTATTTT.

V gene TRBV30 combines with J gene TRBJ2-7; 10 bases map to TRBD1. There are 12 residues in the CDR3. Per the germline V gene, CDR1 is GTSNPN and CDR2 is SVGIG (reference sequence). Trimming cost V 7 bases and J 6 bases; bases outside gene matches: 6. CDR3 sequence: CASGQGTVEQYF. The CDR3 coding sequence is TGTGCCTCGGGACAGGGGACGGTCGAGCAGTACTTC.

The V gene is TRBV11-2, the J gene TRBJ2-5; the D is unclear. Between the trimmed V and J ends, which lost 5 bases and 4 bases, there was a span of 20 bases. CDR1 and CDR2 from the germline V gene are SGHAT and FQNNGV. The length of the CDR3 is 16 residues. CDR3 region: CASSLGRPARRETQYF. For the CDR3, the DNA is TGTGCCAGCAGCCTCGGACGACCGGCGCGGCGAGAGACCCAGTACTTC. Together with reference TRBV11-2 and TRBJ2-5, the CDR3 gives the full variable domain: EAGVAQSPRYKIIEKRQSVAFWCNPISGHATLYWYQQILGQGPKLLIQFQNNGVVDDSQLPKDRFSAERLKGVDSTLKIQPAKLEDSAVYLCASSLGRPARRETQYFGPGTRLLVL.

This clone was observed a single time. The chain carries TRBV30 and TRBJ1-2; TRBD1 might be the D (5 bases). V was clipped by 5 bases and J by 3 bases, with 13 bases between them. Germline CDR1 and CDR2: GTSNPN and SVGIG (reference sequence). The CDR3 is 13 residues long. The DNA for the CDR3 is TGTGCCTGGCGCGAAGGGGCTTACTATGGCTACACCTTC. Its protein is CAWREGAYYGYTF.

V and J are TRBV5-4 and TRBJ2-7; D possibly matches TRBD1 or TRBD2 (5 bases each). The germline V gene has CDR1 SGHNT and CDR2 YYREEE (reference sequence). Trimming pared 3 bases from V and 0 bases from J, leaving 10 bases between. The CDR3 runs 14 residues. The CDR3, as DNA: TGTGCCAGCAGCTCGTGGGGGAGCTCCTACGAGCAGTACTTC. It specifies CASSSWGSSYEQYF.

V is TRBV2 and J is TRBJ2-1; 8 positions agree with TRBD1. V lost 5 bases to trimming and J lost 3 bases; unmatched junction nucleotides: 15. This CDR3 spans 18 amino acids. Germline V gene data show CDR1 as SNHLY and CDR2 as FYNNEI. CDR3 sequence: CASSKPPGTGILYNEQFF. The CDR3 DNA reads TGTGCCAGCAGTAAACCTCCCGGGACAGGAATACTCTACAATGAGCAGTTCTTC.

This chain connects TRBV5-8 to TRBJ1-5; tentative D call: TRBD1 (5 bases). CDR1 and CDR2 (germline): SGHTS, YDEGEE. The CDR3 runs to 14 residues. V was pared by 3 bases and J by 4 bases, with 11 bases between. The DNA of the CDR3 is TGTGCCAGCAGCTCGGACAACTCAAATCAGCCCCAGCATTTT. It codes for CASSSDNSNQPQHF.

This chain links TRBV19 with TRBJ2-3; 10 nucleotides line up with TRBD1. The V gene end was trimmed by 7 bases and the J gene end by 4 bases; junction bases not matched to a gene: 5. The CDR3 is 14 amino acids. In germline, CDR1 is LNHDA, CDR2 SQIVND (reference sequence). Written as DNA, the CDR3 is TGTGCCAGTACTTGGACAGGGGGGGCAGATACGCAGTATTTT. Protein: CASTWTGGADTQYF.

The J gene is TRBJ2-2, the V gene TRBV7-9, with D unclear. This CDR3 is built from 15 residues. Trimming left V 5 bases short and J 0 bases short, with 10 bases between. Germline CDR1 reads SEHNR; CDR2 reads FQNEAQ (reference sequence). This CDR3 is CASSTSNANTGELFF. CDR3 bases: TGTGCCAGCAGCACCTCAAACGCGAACACCGGGGAGCTGTTTTTT. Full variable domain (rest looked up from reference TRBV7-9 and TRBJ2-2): DTGVSQNPRHKITKRGQNVTFRCDPISEHNRLYWYRQTLGQGPEFLTYFQNEAQLEKSRLLSDRFSAERPKGSFSTLEIQRTEQGDSAMYLCASSTSNANTGELFFGEGSRLTVL.

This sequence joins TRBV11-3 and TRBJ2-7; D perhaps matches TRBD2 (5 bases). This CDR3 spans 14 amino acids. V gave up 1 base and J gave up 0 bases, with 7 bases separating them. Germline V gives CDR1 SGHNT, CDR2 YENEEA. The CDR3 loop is CASSLVTSSYEQYF. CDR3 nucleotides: TGTGCCAGCAGCTTAGTAACTAGCTCCTACGAGCAGTACTTC.

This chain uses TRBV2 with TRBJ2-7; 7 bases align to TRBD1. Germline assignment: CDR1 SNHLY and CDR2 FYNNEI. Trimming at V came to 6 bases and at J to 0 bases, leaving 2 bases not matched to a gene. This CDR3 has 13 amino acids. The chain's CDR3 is CASSWTGSYEQYF. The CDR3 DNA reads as TGTGCCAGCAGCTGGACAGGCTCCTACGAGCAGTACTTC.

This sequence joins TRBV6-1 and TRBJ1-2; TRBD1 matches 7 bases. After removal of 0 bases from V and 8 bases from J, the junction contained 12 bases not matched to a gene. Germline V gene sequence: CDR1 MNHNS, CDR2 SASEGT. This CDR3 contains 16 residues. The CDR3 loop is CASSEATGVIAGGYTF. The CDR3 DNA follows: TGTGCCAGCAGTGAAGCAACAGGGGTGATAGCGGGAGGCTACACCTTC.